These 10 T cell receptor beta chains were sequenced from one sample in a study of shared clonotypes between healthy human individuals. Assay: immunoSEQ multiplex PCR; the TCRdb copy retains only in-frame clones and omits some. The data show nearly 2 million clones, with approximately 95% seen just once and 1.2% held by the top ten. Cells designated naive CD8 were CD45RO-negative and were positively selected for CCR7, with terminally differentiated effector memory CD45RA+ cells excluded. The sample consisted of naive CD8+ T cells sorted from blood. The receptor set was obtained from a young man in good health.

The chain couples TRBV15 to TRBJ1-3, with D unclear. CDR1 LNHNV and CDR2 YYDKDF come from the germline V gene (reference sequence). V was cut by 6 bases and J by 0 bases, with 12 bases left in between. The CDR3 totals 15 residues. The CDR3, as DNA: TGTGCCACCAGTATGGATCTGTTCTCTGGAAACACCATATATTTT. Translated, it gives CATSMDLFSGNTIYF. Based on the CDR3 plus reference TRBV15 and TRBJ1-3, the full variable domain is DAMVIQNPRYQVTQFGKPVTLSCSQTLNHNVMYWYQQKSSQAPKLLFHYYDKDFNNEADTPDNFQSRRPNTSFCFLDIRSPGLGDTAMYLCATSMDLFSGNTIYFGEGSWLTVV.

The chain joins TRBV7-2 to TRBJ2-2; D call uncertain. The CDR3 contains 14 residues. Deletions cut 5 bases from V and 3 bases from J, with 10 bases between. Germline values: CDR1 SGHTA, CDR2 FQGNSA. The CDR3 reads CASSPRRDTGELFF. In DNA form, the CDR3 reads TGTGCCAGCAGCCCGAGAAGGGACACCGGGGAGCTGTTTTTT.

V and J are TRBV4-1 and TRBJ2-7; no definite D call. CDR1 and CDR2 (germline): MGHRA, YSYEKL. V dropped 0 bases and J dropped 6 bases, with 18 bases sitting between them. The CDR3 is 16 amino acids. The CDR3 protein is CASSQDRGTQEVEQYF. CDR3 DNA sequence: TGCGCCAGCAGCCAAGATCGCGGTACCCAAGAGGTCGAGCAGTACTTC.

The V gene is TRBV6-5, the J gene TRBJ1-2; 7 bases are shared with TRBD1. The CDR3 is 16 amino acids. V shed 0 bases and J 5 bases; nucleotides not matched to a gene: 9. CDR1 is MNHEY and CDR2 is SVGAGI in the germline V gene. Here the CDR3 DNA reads TGTGCCAGCAGTTACTCTACAGGGGAAGTAAGATATGGCTACACCTTC. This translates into CASSYSTGEVRYGYTF.

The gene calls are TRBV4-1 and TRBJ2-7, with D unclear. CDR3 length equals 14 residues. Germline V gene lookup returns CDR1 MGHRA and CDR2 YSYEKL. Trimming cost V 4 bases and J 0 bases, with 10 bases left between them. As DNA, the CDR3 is TGCGCCAGCAGCCTTGGACGCAACTCCTACGAGCAGTACTTC. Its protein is CASSLGRNSYEQYF.

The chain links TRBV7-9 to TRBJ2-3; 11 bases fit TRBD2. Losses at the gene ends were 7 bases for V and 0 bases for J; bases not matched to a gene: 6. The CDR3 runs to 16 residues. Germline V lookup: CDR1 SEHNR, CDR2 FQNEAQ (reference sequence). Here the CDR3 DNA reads TGTGCCAGCACGTCTAGCGGGGGGCCGAGCACAGATACGCAGTATTTT. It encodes CASTSSGGPSTDTQYF.

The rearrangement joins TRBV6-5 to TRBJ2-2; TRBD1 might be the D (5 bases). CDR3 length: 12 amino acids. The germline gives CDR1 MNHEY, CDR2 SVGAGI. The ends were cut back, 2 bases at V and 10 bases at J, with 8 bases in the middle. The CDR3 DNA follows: TGTGCCAGCAGTTACGGACAAATGGAGCTGTTTTTT. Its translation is CASSYGQMELFF.

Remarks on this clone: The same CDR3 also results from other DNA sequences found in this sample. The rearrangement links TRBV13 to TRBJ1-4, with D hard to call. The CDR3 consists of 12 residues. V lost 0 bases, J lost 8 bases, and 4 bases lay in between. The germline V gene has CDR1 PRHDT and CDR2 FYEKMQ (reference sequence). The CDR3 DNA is TGTGCCAGCAGCTTAGGTAACGAAAAACTGTTTTTT. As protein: CASSLGNEKLFF.

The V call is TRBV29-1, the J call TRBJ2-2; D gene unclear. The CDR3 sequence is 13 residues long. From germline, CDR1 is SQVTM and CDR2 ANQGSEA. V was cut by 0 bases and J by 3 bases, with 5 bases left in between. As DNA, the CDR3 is TGCAGCGTTGAAGAGCGATACACCGGGGAGCTGTTTTTT. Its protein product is CSVEERYTGELFF.

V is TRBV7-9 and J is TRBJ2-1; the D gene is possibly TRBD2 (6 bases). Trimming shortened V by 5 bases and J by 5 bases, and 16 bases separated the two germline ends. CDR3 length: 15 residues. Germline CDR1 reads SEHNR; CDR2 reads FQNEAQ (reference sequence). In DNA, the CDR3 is TGTGCCAGCAGCCCAGACTTGGGACTTAACAATGAGCAGTTCTTC. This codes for CASSPDLGLNNEQFF. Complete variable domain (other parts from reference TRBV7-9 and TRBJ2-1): DTGVSQNPRHKITKRGQNVTFRCDPISEHNRLYWYRQTLGQGPEFLTYFQNEAQLEKSRLLSDRFSAERPKGSFSTLEIQRTEQGDSAMYLCASSPDLGLNNEQFFGPGTRLTVL.